This TCR beta chain was obtained from a study of cytotoxic CD8 clonotypes in ibrutinib-treated CLL. General observations from the study: At the start, clonality exceeded age-matched healthy donors and followed circulating CD8+ T-cell counts.

With regard to this clone: Antigen unknown.

The protocol was immunoSEQ multiplex PCR, while the TCRdb copy is restricted to in-frame clones and leaves out a portion. The sample records fewer than 30,000 clones, roughly three quarters being singletons. The V gene's germline CDR1 is SNHLY and CDR2 FYNNEI. V lost 6 bases to trimming and J lost 5 bases; unmatched junction nucleotides: 9. This CDR3 region has 14 residues. This chain connects TRBV2 to TRBJ1-2; the match to TRBD1 covers 7 bases. This sequence was found in a human donor with chronic lymphocytic leukemia. This specimen was PBMCs, taken after 24 months of ibrutinib treatment. CDR3 sequence reads: CASSSDRAGYGYTF. The CDR3 nucleotides are TGTGCCAGCAGCTCCGACAGGGCGGGGTATGGCTACACCTTC. The entire variable domain, with the rest obtained from reference TRBV2 and TRBJ1-2, is as follows: EPEVTQTPSHQVTQMGQEVILRCVPISNHLYFYWYRQILGQKVEFLVSFYNNEISEKSEIFDDQFSVERPDGSNFTLKIRSTKLEDSAMYFCASSSDRAGYGYTFGSGTRLTVV.